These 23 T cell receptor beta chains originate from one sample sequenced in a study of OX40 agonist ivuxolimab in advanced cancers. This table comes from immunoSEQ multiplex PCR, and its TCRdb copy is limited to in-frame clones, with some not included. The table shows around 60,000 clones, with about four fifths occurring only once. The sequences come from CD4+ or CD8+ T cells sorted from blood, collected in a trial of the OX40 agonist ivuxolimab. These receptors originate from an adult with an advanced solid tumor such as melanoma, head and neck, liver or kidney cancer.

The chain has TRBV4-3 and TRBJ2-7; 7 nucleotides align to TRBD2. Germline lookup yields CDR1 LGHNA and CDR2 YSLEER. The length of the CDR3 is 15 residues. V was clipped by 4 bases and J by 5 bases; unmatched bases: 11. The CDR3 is CASSPRWGGIHEQYF. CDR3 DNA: TGCGCCAGCAGCCCGCGATGGGGGGGGATCCACGAGCAGTACTTC.

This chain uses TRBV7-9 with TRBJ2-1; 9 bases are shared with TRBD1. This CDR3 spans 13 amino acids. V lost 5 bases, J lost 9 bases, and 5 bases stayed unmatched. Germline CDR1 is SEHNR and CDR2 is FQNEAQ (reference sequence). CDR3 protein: CASSRQGDGEQFF. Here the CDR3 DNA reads TGTGCCAGCAGCCGACAGGGGGACGGTGAGCAGTTCTTC.

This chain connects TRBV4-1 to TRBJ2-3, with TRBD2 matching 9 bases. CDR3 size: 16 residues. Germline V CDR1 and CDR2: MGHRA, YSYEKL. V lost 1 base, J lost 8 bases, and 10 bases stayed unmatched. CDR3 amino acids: CASSQVGGGAPGTQYF. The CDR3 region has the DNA TGCGCCAGCAGCCAAGTGGGCGGGGGGGCCCCGGGTACGCAGTATTTT.

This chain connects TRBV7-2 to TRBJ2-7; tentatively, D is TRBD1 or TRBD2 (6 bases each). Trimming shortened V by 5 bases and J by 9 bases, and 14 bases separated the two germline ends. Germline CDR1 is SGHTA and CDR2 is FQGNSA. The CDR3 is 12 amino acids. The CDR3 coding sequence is TGTGCCAGCAGCGGACAGCCCGGGGGGCAGTACTTC. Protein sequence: CASSGQPGGQYF.

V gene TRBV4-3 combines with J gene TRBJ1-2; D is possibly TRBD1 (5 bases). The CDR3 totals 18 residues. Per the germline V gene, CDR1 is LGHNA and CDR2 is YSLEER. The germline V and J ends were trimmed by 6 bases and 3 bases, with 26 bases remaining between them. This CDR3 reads CASSRSLLAGGVDYGYTF. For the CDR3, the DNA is TGCGCCAGCAGTCGCTCTCTCCTGGCGGGGGGAGTTGACTATGGCTACACCTTC.

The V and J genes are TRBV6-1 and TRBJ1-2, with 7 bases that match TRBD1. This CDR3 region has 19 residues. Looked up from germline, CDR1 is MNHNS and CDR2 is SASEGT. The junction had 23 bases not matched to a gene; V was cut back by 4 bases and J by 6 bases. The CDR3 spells CASSVFVPGQLTSSDGYTF. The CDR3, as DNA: TGTGCCAGCAGTGTGTTCGTTCCGGGACAGCTGACTTCTTCGGATGGCTACACCTTC.

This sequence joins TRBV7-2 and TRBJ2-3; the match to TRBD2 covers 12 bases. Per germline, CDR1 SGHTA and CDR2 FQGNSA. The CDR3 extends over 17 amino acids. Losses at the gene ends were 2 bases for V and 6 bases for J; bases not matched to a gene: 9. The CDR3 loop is CASSLRPPSGGADTQYF. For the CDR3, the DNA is TGTGCCAGCAGCTTACGGCCCCCTAGCGGGGGGGCCGATACGCAGTATTTT. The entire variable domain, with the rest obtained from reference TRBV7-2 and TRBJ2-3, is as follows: GAGVSQSPSNKVTEKGKDVELRCDPISGHTALYWYRQSLGQGLEFLIYFQGNSAPDKSGLPSDRFSAERTGGSVSTLTIQRTQQEDSAVYLCASSLRPPSGGADTQYFGPGTRLTVL.

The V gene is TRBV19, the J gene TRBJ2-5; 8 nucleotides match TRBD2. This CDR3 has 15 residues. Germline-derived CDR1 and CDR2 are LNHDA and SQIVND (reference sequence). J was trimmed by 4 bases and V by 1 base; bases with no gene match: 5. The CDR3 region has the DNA TGTGCCAGTAGTATAGCGGGAGGGCCTGGAGAGACCCAGTACTTC. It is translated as CASSIAGGPGETQYF.

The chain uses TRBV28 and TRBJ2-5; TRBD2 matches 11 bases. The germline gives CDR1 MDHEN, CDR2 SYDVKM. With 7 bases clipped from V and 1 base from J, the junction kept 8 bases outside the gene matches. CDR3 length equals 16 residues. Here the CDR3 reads CASNAISGRAQETQYF. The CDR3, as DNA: TGTGCCAGCAATGCTATTAGCGGGAGGGCCCAAGAGACCCAGTACTTC.

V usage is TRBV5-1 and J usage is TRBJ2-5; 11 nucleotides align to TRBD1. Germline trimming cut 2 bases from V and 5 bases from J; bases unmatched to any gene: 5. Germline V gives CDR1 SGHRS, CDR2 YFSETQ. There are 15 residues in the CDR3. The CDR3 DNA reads TGCGCCAGCAGCTTCCGGACAGGGGGCGAGGAGACCCAGTACTTC. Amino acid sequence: CASSFRTGGEETQYF.

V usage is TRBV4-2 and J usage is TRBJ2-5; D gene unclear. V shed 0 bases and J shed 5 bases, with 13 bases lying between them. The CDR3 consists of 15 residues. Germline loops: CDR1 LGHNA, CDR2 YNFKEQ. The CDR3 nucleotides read TGTGCCAGCAGCCAAGAGTCTGCAGGTCTCGAGACCCAGTACTTC. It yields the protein CASSQESAGLETQYF.

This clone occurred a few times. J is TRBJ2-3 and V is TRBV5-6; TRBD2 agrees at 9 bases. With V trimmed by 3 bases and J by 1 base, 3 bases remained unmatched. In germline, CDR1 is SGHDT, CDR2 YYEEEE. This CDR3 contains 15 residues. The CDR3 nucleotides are TGTGCCAGCAGCTGGGGACTAGCTGGCACAGATACGCAGTATTTT. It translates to CASSWGLAGTDTQYF. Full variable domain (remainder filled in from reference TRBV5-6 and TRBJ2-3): DAGVTQSPTHLIKTRGQQVTLRCSPKSGHDTVSWYQQALGQGPQFIFQYYEEEERQRGNFPDRFSGHQFPNYSSELNVNALLLGDSALYLCASSWGLAGTDTQYFGPGTRLTVL.

The CDR3 loop reads CASSKEWNEQFF. The CDR3 DNA sequence: TGTGCCAGCAGTAAAGAGTGGAATGAGCAGTTCTTC. This chain connects TRBV6-1 to TRBJ2-1; unclear D gene. CDR1 MNHNS and CDR2 SASEGT come from the germline V gene. CDR3 length: 12 residues. V was clipped by 5 bases and J by 7 bases, with 9 bases between them.

CDR3 DNA: TGTGCCAGCAGCTCCACCGGGACTAGCACAGATACGCAGTATTTT. Its protein is CASSSTGTSTDTQYF. The chain employs TRBV7-3 and TRBJ2-3; a possible D gene is TRBD2 (6 bases). The CDR3 contains 15 residues. CDR1 and CDR2 from the germline V gene are SGHTA and FQGTGA. V lost 4 bases and J 0 bases, leaving 11 bases between the germline ends.

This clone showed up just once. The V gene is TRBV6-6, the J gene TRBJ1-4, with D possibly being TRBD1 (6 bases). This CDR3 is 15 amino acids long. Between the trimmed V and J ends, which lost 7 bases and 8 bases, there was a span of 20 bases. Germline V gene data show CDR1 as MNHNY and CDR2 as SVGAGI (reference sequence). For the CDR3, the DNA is TGTGCCAGCACCAAACGAACGGACAGCCAAGAAAAACTGTTTTTT. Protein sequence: CASTKRTDSQEKLFF.

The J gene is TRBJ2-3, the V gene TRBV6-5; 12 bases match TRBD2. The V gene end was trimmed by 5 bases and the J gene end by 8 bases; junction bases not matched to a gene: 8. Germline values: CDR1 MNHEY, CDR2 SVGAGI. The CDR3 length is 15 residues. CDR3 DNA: TGTGCCAGCAGTCCTAGCGGGGGGGGCATGAGTACGCAGTATTTT. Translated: CASSPSGGGMSTQYF.

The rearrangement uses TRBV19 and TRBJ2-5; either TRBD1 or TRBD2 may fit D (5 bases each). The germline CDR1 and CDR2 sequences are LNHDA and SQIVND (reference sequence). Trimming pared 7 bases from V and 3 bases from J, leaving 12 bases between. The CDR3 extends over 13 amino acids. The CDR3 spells CASTGRGEETQYF. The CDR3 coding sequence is TGTGCCAGTACCGGCCGAGGGGAAGAGACCCAGTACTTC.

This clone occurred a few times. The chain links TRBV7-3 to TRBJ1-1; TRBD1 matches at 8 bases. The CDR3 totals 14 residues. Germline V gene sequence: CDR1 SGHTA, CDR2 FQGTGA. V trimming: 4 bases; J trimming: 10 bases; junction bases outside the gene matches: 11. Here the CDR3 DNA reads TGTGCCAGCAGCTCGACAGGGGCTCCTGACACAGCTTTCTTT. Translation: CASSSTGAPDTAFF. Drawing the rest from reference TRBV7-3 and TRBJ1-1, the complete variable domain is GAGVSQTPSNKVTEKGKYVELRCDPISGHTALYWYRQSLGQGPEFLIYFQGTGAADDSGLPNDRFFAVRPEGSVSTLKIQRTERGDSAVYLCASSSTGAPDTAFFGQGTRLTVV.

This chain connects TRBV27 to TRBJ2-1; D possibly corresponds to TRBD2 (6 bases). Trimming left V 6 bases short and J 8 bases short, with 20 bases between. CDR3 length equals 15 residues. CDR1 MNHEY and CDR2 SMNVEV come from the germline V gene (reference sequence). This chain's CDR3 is CASSPSLATRDEQFF. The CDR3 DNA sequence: TGTGCCAGCAGCCCCTCCCTAGCGACCAGGGATGAGCAGTTCTTC.

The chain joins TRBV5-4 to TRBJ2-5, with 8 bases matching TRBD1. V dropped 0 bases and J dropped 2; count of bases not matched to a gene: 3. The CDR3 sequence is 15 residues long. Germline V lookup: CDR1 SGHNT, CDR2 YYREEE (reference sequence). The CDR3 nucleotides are TGTGCCAGCAGCTTGGGACAGGGGCTTCAAGAGACCCAGTACTTC. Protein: CASSLGQGLQETQYF.

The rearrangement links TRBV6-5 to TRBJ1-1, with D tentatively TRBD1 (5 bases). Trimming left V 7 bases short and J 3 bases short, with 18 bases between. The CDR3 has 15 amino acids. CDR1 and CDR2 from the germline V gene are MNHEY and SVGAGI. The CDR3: CASTRVRRADTEAFF. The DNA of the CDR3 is TGTGCCAGCACCAGGGTCCGCCGGGCTGACACTGAAGCTTTCTTT.

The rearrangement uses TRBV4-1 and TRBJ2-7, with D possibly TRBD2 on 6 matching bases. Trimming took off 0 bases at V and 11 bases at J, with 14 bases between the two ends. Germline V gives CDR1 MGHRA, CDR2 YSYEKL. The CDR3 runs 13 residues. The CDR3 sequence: CASSQDAGSKKYF. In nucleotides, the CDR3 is TGCGCCAGCAGCCAAGATGCGGGGTCGAAGAAGTACTTC.

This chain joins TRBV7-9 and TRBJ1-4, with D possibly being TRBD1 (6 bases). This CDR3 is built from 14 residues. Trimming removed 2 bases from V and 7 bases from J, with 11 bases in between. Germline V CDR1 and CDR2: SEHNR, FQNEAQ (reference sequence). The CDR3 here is CASSLTGGFEKLFF. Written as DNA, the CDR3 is TGTGCCAGCAGCTTAACCGGGGGCTTTGAAAAACTGTTTTTT.